This T cell receptor beta chain came from a study of PD-L1 blockade in urothelial cancer. At the level of the study: Atezolizumab 1,200 mg was given intravenously every 3 weeks, starting 2014.

Spike-ins of synthetic TCR analog templates went into each PCR. The assay was immunoSEQ multiplex PCR, and TCRdb's table has in-frame clones only and misses some. This table has more than 90,000 clones, roughly 84% appearing once. V lost 6 bases and J 3 bases, leaving 15 bases between the germline ends. This CDR3 comprises 14 residues. Germline values: CDR1 MGHDK, CDR2 SYGVNS. Stated time point: pretreatment peripheral blood. The patients had locally advanced or metastatic urothelial carcinoma. The number of samples from each patient was between 1 and 8, taken pretreatment and on-treatment. The chain couples TRBV25-1 to TRBJ2-7, with a possible D match to TRBD2 (5 bases). The material sequenced was PBMCs, taken around atezolizumab (anti-PD-L1) treatment. This TCR was sampled from a man aged 60 to 69 with urothelial cancer. Here the CDR3 reads CASSSGSGNYEQYF. The CDR3 nucleotides are TGTGCCAGCAGCTCCGGGTCGGGAAACTACGAGCAGTACTTC.